A selection of T cell receptor beta chains follows, all from one sample in a study of blood T cell repertoires in COVID-19. TCRdb's copy holds only in-frame clones and misses some; the assay was immunoSEQ multiplex PCR. The sample shows about 500,000 clones, less than 90% of them seen only once. Material for sequencing was peripheral blood. The origin of the receptors is a woman aged 45-59 years with COVID-19, enrolled during active disease. Both conserved end residues are part of each CDR3. Each record gives: V gene, J gene, D gene, clone size, CDR3 DNA, CDR3 protein. The D gene is left open where the match is weak. Clone size is stated in some rows and not others, as once, few, many or a class when expanded.

V: TRBV12-3/TRBV12-4
J: TRBJ1-1
D: NA
size: NA
DNA: TGTGCCAGCAGGCTCATGCGCAACACTGAAGCTTTCTTT
CDR3: CASRLMRNTEAFF

V: TRBV28
J: TRBJ2-7
D: NA
size: NA
DNA: TGTGCCAGCACTCGACAGCCCTACTACGAGCAGTACTTC
CDR3: CASTRQPYYEQYF

V: TRBV7-9
J: TRBJ1-4
D: TRBD1
size: NA
DNA: TGTGCCAGCGGGGACAGGGCAACTAATGAAAAACTGTTTTTT
CDR3: CASGDRATNEKLFF

V: TRBV19
J: TRBJ1-1
D: TRBD1
size: NA
DNA: TGTGCCAGTAGTCAGGGACAGTGGAACACTGAAGCTTTCTTT
CDR3: CASSQGQWNTEAFF

V: TRBV18
J: TRBJ1-2
D: NA
size: NA
DNA: TGTGCCAGCTCGGTGACAGTGGGGCCACTTGATAGTGATGGCTACACCTTC
CDR3: CASSVTVGPLDSDGYTF

V: TRBV19
J: TRBJ1-1
D: NA
size: NA
DNA: TGTGCCAGTAGTATAGATCGACAGGTAGAAGCTTTCTTT
CDR3: CASSIDRQVEAFF

V: TRBV2
J: TRBJ1-6
D: NA
size: NA
DNA: TGTGCCAGCAGTGAAGGACAGCCCTATAATTCACCCCTCCACTTT
CDR3: CASSEGQPYNSPLHF

V: TRBV6-2/TRBV6-3
J: TRBJ2-7
D: TRBD2
size: NA
DNA: TGTGCCAGCTGCCAGCCGGGGGGGGCCTACGAGCAGTACTTC
CDR3: CASCQPGGAYEQYF

V: TRBV20-1
J: TRBJ1-1
D: NA
size: NA
DNA: TGCAGTGCTAGAGCGGACACTGAAGCTTTCTTT
CDR3: CSARADTEAFF

V: TRBV5-1
J: TRBJ1-3
D: NA
size: NA
DNA: TGCGCCAGCAGCTCGAACCGATACGACAGCTCTGGAAACACCATATATTTT
CDR3: CASSSNRYDSSGNTIYF

V: TRBV19
J: TRBJ1-2
D: TRBD1
size: NA
DNA: TGTGCCAGTAGTACGACAGGGATGGTCTATGGCTACACCTTC
CDR3: CASSTTGMVYGYTF

V: TRBV5-6
J: TRBJ1-2
D: NA
size: NA
DNA: TGTGCCAGCAGCTTGGTCGGGAGCAAAGAGGGCTACACCTTC
CDR3: CASSLVGSKEGYTF

V: TRBV30
J: TRBJ1-5
D: NA
size: NA
DNA: TGTGCCTGTTCAGGCGGGTATAGCAATCAGCCCCAGCATTTT
CDR3: CACSGGYSNQPQHF

V: TRBV19
J: TRBJ2-3
D: NA
size: NA
DNA: TGTGCCAGTAGTATAAAGCCCCTTAGCACAGATACGCAGTATTTT
CDR3: CASSIKPLSTDTQYF

V: TRBV7-9
J: TRBJ2-7
D: NA
size: NA
DNA: TGTGCCAGCATCCCTCCGGGGACTCAACGGGAGCAGTACTTC
CDR3: CASIPPGTQREQYF

V: TRBV30
J: TRBJ1-5
D: TRBD1
size: few
DNA: TGTGCCTGTAATCAGGGGGACGGCCAGCCCCAGCATTTT
CDR3: CACNQGDGQPQHF

V: TRBV7-2
J: TRBJ1-2
D: NA
size: few
DNA: TGTGCCAGCAGCTTAACAGGGTTATATGGCTACACCTTC
CDR3: CASSLTGLYGYTF

V: TRBV25-1
J: TRBJ2-1
D: NA
size: NA
DNA: TGTGCCAGCAGTAGGGGTTTCAGGCAGTTCTTC
CDR3: CASSRGFRQFF

V: TRBV30
J: TRBJ2-1
D: NA
size: NA
DNA: TGTGCCTGGAGTGTAGGGCCCGAGGGCTACAATGAGCAGTTCTTC
CDR3: CAWSVGPEGYNEQFF

V: TRBV30
J: TRBJ1-5
D: NA
size: NA
DNA: TGTGCCTGGAGTACCGGACAGACCAATCAGCCCCAGCATTTT
CDR3: CAWSTGQTNQPQHF

V: TRBV19
J: TRBJ2-2
D: NA
size: NA
DNA: TGTGCCAGTAGTATAATGAGCGGCACCGGGGAGCTGTTTTTT
CDR3: CASSIMSGTGELFF

V: TRBV19
J: TRBJ1-5
D: TRBD1
size: NA
DNA: TGTGCCAGTAGTCCATTGGACAGGGGACAGCCCCAGCATTTT
CDR3: CASSPLDRGQPQHF